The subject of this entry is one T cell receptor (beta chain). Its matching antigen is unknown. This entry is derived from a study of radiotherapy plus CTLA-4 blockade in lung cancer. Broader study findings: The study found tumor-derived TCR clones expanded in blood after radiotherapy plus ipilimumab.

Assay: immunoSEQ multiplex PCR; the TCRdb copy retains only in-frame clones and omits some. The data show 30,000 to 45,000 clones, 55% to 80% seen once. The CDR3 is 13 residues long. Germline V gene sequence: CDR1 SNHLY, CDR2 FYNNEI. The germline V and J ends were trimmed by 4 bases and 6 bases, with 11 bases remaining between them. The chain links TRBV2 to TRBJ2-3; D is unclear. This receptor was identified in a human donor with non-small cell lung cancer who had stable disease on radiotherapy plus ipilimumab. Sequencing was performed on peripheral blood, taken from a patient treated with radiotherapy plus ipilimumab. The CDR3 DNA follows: TGTGCCAGCAGTGCCAGCGTGAGGGATACGCAGTATTTT. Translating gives CASSASVRDTQYF.